Each of the 14 T cell receptor beta chains below was sequenced from the same sample in a study of blood T cell repertoires in COVID-19 (TCRdb year 2020). Receptor amplification or capture employed the immunoSEQ multiplex PCR assay. Imported from immuneACCESS, the table was reduced by TCRdb to in-frame sequences with V and J called. These copies leave out some clones; in studies compared against another copy, an unresolved V gene accounts for under half, and the cause of the remainder is not known. The sample yields some 150,000 clones; roughly 86% were counted once. The ten largest make up roughly 2.1% of the sample. The sample consisted of peripheral blood. All receptors come from a human donor in a cohort sampled during active COVID-19.

This clone was seen just once. The J gene is TRBJ2-1, the V gene TRBV15; D might be TRBD2 (6 bases). Looked up from germline, CDR1 is LNHNV and CDR2 is YYDKDF (reference sequence). This CDR3 contains 16 residues. V lost 0 bases to trimming and J lost 9 bases, with 18 bases between them. The CDR3 nucleotides are TGTGCCACCAGCAGAGATGAAGGGAGGTGGAGCGGTGAGCAGTTCTTC. This encodes CATSRDEGRWSGEQFF.

The CDR3 bases are TGTGCCACCAGTGATTTTGGCAGGGCTTCGGGCACCGGGGAGCTGTTTTTT. It is translated as CATSDFGRASGTGELFF. The J gene is TRBJ2-2, the V gene TRBV24-1, with D tentatively TRBD1 (5 bases). V lost 1 base and J 4 bases, leaving 15 bases between the germline ends. The CDR3 loop spans 17 amino acids. Per germline, CDR1 KGHDR and CDR2 SFDVKD.

The gene calls are TRBV15 and TRBJ2-7, with TRBD2 as a possible D gene (5 bases). CDR3 length: 14 amino acids. Trimming pared 4 bases from V and 0 bases from J, leaving 10 bases between. Germline loops: CDR1 LNHNV, CDR2 YYDKDF (reference sequence). CDR3 DNA sequence: TGTGCCACCAGCATAGGAGGCTTCTCCTACGAGCAGTACTTC. Encoded protein: CATSIGGFSYEQYF.

This clone was detected only once. The gene calls are TRBV15 and TRBJ2-1, with TRBD1 matching over 9 bases. V shed 3 bases, J shed 5 bases, and the junction held 8 bases outside the gene matches. CDR1 and CDR2 from the germline V gene are LNHNV and YYDKDF (reference sequence). The CDR3 runs 16 residues. The CDR3 loop reads CATSRFNRGLNNEQFF. The CDR3 DNA is TGTGCCACCAGCAGGTTTAACAGGGGGCTTAACAATGAGCAGTTCTTC.

The gene calls are TRBV30 and TRBJ1-1; D unclear. The germline V gene encodes CDR1 GTSNPN and CDR2 SVGIG (reference sequence). V dropped 3 bases and J dropped 1 base, with 9 bases sitting between them. CDR3 length: 13 amino acids. CDR3 coding DNA: TGTGCCTGGAGGGACTCCCAGAACACTGAAGCTTTCTTT. Amino acids: CAWRDSQNTEAFF.

The chain has TRBV5-4 and TRBJ1-5, with D unresolved. V was cut by 4 bases and J by 0 bases, with 5 bases left in between. The CDR3 consists of 13 residues. Germline CDR1 reads SGHNT; CDR2 reads YYREEE (reference sequence). The CDR3 DNA is TGTGCCAGCAGCATAGATAGCAATCAGCCCCAGCATTTT. Protein product: CASSIDSNQPQHF. Based on the CDR3 plus reference TRBV5-4 and TRBJ1-5, the full variable domain is ETGVTQSPTHLIKTRGQQVTLRCSSQSGHNTVSWYQQALGQGPQFIFQYYREEENGRGNFPPRFSGLQFPNYSSELNVNALELDDSALYLCASSIDSNQPQHFGDGTRLSIL.

The chain links TRBV21-1 to TRBJ1-2; the table assigns TRBD1, which was not confirmed against the DNA. TRBV21-1 is an annotated pseudogene. The CDR3 is 16 amino acids. CDR3 in DNA: TGTGCCAGCAGCAGCCGCCGCGACAAAGTTAACTATGGCTACACCTTC. Protein: CASSSRRDKVNYGYTF.

CDR3 coding DNA: TGTGCCAGCATCGCGGGTCCTGGAAACACCATATATTTT. This gives the protein CASIAGPGNTIYF. This chain uses TRBV12-3 or TRBV12-4 with TRBJ1-3; no clear D. CDR3 size: 13 residues. The ends were cut back, 7 bases at V and 2 bases at J, with 9 bases in the middle.

The chain combines TRBV5-1 with TRBJ2-7, with 9 bases fitting TRBD1. This CDR3 has 14 residues. The trim removed 3 bases at V and 6 bases at J, leaving 7 bases unmatched. Germline V gene data show CDR1 as SGHRS and CDR2 as YFSETQ. The CDR3 region has the DNA TGCGCCAGCAGCTCGGACAGGGGTTCTTTCGAGCAGTACTTC. Protein: CASSSDRGSFEQYF.

V and J are TRBV6-2 or TRBV6-3 and TRBJ1-5; D unclear. The CDR3 runs to 14 residues. V lost 2 bases, J lost 4 bases, and 9 bases lay in between. Germline V gene lookup returns CDR1 MNHEY and CDR2 SVGEGT. CDR3 in amino acids: CASSYQAANQPQHF. The DNA of the CDR3 is TGTGCCAGCAGTTACCAGGCCGCGAATCAGCCCCAGCATTTT.

This clone has just a few counts. The J gene is TRBJ1-5, the V gene TRBV19, with 8 bases aligning to TRBD1. The CDR3 is 15 residues long. Germline-derived CDR1 and CDR2 are LNHDA and SQIVND (reference sequence). V lost 5 bases to trimming and J lost 6 bases; unmatched junction nucleotides: 9. CDR3 nucleotides: TGTGCCAGTAGTGGTTACCGGACAGGGAGTCAGCCCCAGCATTTT. Protein: CASSGYRTGSQPQHF. Together with reference TRBV19 and TRBJ1-5, the CDR3 gives the full variable domain: DGGITQSPKYLFRKEGQNVTLSCEQNLNHDAMYWYRQDPGQGLRLIYYSQIVNDFQKGDIAEGYSVSREKKESFPLTVTSAQKNPTAFYLCASSGYRTGSQPQHFGDGTRLSIL.

The chain links TRBV4-3 to TRBJ1-1, with 7 nucleotides matching TRBD1. The CDR3 spans 15 residues. Germline V CDR1 and CDR2: LGHNA, YSLEER. Trimming removed 4 bases from V and 2 bases from J; junction bases left unmatched: 7. The CDR3 here is CASSPQGGVNTEAFF. The CDR3, as DNA: TGCGCCAGCAGCCCTCAAGGGGGCGTCAACACTGAAGCTTTCTTT.

The chain is built from TRBV27 and TRBJ1-2; 7 nucleotides line up with TRBD1. The CDR3 is 15 amino acids. Germline assignment: CDR1 MNHEY and CDR2 SMNVEV (reference sequence). V lost 4 bases, J lost 2 bases, and 7 bases stayed unmatched. The CDR3 region is CASSSSGTANYGYTF. The DNA for the CDR3 is TGTGCCAGCAGTTCCTCCGGGACAGCGAACTATGGCTACACCTTC.

This clone is a singleton in its sample. The CDR3 is CARSSPFRTVCFTEAFF. CDR3 in DNA: TGTGCCAGAAGCTCCCCTTTCCGGACAGTATGCTTCACTGAAGCTTTCTTT. The rearrangement joins TRBV7-5 to TRBJ1-1; the table assigns TRBD1, which was not confirmed against the DNA. TRBV7-5 is given as a pseudogene. The CDR3 runs 17 residues.